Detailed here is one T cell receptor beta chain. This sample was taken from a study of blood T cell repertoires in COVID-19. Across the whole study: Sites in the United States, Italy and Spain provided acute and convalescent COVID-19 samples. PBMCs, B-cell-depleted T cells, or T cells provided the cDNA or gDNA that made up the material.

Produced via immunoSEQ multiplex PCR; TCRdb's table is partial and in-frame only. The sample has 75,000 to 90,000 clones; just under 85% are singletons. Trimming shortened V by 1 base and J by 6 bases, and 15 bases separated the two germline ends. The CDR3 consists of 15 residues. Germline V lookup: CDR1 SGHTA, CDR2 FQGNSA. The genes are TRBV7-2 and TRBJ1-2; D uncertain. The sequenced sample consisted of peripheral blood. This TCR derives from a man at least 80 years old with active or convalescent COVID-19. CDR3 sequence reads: CASSLVVSIYDGYTF. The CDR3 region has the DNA TGTGCCAGCAGCTTAGTGGTCAGTATTTACGATGGCTACACCTTC.